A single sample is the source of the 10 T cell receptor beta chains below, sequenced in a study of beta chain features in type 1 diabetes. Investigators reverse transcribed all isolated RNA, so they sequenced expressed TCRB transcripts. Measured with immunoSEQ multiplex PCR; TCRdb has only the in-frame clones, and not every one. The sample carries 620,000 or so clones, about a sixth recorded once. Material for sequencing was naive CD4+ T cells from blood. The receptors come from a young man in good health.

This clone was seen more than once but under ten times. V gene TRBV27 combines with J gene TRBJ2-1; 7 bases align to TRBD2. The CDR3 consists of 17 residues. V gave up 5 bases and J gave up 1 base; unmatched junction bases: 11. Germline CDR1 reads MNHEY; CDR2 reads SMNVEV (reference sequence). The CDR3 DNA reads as TGTGCCAGCAGTCGGTCACTAGCGTCCTTGTCCTACAATGAGCAGTTCTTC. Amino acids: CASSRSLASLSYNEQFF.

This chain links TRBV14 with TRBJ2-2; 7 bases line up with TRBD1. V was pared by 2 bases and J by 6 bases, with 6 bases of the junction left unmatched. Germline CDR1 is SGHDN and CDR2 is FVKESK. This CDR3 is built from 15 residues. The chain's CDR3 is CASSQPGTVAGELFF. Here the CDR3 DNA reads TGTGCCAGCAGCCAACCCGGGACAGTTGCCGGGGAGCTGTTTTTT.

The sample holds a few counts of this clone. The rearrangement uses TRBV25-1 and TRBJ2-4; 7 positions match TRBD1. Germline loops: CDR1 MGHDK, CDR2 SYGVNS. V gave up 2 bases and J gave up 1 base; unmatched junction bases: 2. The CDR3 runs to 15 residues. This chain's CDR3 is CASSEQGVAKNIQYF. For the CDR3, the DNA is TGTGCCAGCAGTGAACAGGGGGTGGCCAAAAACATTCAGTACTTC.

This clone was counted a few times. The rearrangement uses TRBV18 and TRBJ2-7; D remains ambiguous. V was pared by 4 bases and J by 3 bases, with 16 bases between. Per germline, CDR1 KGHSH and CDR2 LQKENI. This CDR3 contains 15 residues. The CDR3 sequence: CASSQNRVRVYEQYF. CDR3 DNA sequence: TGTGCCAGCTCACAAAACCGGGTGAGAGTCTACGAGCAGTACTTC.

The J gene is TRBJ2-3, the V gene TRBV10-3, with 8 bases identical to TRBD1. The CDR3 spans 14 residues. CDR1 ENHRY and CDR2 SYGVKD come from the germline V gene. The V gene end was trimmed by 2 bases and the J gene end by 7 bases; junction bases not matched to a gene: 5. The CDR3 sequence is CAISERQGAHTQYF. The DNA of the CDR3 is TGTGCCATCAGTGAGCGGCAGGGGGCCCATACGCAGTATTTT.

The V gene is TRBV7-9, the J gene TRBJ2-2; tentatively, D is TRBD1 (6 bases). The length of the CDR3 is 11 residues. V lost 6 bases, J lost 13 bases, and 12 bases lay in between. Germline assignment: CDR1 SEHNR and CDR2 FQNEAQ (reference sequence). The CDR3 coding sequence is TGTGCCAGCAGTGCAGGGGTTGGGCTGTTTTTT. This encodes CASSAGVGLFF.

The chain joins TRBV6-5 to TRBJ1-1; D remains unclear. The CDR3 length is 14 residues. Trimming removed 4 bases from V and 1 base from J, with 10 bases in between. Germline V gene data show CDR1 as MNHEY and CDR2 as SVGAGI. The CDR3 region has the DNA TGTGCCAGCAGTTTACGGTCAGGGAACACTGAAGCTTTCTTT. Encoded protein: CASSLRSGNTEAFF.

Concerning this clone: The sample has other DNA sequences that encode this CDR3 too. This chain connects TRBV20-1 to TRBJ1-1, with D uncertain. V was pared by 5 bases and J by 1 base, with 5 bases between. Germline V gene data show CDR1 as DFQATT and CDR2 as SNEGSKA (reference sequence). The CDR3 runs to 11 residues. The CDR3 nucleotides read TGCAGTGCTGGCGGGAACACTGAAGCTTTCTTT. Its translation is CSAGGNTEAFF.

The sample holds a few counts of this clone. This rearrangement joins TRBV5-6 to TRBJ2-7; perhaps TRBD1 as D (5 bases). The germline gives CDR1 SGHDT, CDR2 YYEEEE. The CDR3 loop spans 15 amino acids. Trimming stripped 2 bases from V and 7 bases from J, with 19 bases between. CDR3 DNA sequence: TGTGCCAGCAGCTTTGCAGGGCAGACGTTCGGGGAGCAGTACTTC. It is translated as CASSFAGQTFGEQYF. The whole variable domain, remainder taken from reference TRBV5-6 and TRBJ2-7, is DAGVTQSPTHLIKTRGQQVTLRCSPKSGHDTVSWYQQALGQGPQFIFQYYEEEERQRGNFPDRFSGHQFPNYSSELNVNALLLGDSALYLCASSFAGQTFGEQYFGPGTRLTVT.

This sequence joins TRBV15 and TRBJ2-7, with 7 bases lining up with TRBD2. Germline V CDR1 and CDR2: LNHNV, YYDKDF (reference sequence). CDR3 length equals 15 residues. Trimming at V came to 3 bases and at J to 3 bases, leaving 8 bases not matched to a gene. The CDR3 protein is CATSRGGIGSYEQYF. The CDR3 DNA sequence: TGTGCCACCAGCAGGGGGGGGATTGGTAGCTACGAGCAGTACTTC.